This TCR beta chain was sequenced in a study of graft-versus-host responses after intestinal transplantation. Study-level information: Each patient got anti-thymocyte globulin induction, then tacrolimus and steroids for about 3 years. Study results and caveats: Analysis identified GvH clones in recipient marrow, with some appearing first in ileum or blood.

CFSE-labeled responder cells (approximately 200,000) were plated with approximately 200,000 irradiated, violet-dye-labeled stimulator cells. Cell sorting after the reaction yielded proliferating CFSE-low CD3+CD4+ and CD3+CD8+ responders. CDR1 and CDR2 from the germline V gene are MNHEY and SMNVEV (reference sequence). V lost 6 bases and J lost 6; bases outside the gene matches: 13. The CDR3 spans 16 residues. This clone was seen more than once but under ten times. Here immunoSEQ multiplex PCR was the method, and the copy in TCRdb shows in-frame clones only, minus some. The table has almost 4,000 clones, around 38% seen once.

The chain has TRBV27 and TRBJ2-7, with 11 bases identical to TRBD2. The input for sequencing was alloreactive CD8+ T cells from a mixed lymphocyte reaction culture, taken before transplantation. The subset: CFSE-low proliferating T cells sorted from approximately 6-day pre-transplant mixed lymphocyte reaction (GvH or HvG direction). This clonotype was obtained from a human patient who was an organ donor for intestinal transplantation. DNA of the CDR3: TGTGCCAGCAGCCCCCGACTAGCGGGACAGGTGCCCGAGCAGTACTTC. Residues: CASSPRLAGQVPEQYF.